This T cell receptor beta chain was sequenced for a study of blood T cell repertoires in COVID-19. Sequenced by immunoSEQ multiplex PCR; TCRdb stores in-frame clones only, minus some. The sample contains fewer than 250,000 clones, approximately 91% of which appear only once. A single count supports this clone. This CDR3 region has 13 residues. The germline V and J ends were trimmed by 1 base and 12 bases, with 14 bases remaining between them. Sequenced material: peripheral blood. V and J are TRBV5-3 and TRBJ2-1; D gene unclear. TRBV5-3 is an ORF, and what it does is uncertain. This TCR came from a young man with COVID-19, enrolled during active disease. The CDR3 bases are TGTGCCAGAAGCTTGCGCCCTCACCGAGGGCAGTTCTTC. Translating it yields CARSLRPHRGQFF.